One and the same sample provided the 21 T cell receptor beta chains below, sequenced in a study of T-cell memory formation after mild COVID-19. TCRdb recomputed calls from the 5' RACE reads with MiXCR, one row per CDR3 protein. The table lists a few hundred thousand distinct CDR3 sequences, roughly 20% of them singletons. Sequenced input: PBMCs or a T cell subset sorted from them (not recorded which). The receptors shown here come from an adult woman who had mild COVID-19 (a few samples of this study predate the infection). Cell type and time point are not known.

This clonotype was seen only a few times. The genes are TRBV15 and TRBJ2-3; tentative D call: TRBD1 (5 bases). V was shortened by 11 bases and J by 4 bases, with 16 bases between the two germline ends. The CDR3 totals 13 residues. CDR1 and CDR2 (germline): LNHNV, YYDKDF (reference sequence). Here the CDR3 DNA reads TGTGCCGCTGCTCAGGGCTACGCAGATACGCAGTATTTT. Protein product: CAAAQGYADTQYF.

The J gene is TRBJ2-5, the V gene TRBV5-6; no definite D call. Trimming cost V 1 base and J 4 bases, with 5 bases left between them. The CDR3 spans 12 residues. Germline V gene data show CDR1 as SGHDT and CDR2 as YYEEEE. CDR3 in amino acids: CASSLLVETQYF. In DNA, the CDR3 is TGTGCCAGCAGCTTGCTTGTAGAGACCCAGTACTTC.

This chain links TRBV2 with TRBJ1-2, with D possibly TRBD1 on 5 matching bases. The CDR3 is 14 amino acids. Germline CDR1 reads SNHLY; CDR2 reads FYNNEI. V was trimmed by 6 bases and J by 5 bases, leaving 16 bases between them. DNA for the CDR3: TGTGCCAGCAGCTTGGCCGGGACGACATATGGCTACACCTTC. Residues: CASSLAGTTYGYTF.

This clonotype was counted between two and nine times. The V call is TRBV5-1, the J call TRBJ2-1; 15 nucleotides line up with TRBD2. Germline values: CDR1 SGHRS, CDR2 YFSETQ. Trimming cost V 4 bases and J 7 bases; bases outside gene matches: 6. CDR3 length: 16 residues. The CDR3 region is CASSARTSGGANEQFF. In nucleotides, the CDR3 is TGCGCCAGCAGCGCCCGGACTAGCGGGGGGGCTAATGAGCAGTTCTTC.

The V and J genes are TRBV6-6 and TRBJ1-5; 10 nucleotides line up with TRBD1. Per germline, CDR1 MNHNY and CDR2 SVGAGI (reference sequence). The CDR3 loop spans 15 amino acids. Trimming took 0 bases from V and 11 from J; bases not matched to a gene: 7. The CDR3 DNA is TGTGCCAGCAGTTACTCGAGGGACAGGGGAATGTCCCAGCATTTT. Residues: CASSYSRDRGMSQHF.

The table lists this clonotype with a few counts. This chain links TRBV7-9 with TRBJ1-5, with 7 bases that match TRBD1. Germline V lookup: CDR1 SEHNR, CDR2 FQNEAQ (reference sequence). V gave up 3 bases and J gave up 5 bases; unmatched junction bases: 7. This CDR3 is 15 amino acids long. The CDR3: CASSFSGGGDQPQHF. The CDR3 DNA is TGTGCCAGCAGCTTTTCGGGAGGGGGCGATCAGCCCCAGCATTTT.

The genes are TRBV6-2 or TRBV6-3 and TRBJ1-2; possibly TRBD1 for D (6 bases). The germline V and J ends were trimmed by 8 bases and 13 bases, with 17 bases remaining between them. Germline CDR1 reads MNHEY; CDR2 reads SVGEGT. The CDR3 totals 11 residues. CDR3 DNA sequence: TGTGCCAGCTCCCTTGGACAGTTCGCCACCTTC. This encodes CASSLGQFATF.

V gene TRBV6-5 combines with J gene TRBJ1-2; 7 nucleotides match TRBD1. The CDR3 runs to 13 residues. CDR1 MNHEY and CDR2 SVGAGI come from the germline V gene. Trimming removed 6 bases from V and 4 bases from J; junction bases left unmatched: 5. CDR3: CASRDRDSYGYTF. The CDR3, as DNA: TGTGCCAGCAGAGACAGGGATAGCTATGGCTACACCTTC.

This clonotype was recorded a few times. DNA of the CDR3: TGTGCCAGCAGTTTGGACAGGACGGCCTACAATGAGCAGTTCTTC. It is translated as CASSLDRTAYNEQFF. V gene TRBV27 combines with J gene TRBJ2-1, with 7 bases identical to TRBD1. J lost 2 bases, V lost 3 bases, and 4 bases had no gene match. Germline CDR1 reads MNHEY; CDR2 reads SMNVEV (reference sequence). The CDR3 consists of 15 residues.

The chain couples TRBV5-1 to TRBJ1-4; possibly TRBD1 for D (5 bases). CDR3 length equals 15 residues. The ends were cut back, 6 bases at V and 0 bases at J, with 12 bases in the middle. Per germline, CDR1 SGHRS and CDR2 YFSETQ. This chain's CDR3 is CASTVGRATNEKLFF. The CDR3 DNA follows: TGCGCCAGCACGGTGGGACGGGCAACTAATGAAAAACTGTTTTTT.

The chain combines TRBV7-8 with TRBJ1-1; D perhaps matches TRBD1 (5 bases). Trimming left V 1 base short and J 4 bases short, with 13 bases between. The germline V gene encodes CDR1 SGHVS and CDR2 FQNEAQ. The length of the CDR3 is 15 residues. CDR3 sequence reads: CASSLVLGEATEAFF. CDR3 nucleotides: TGTGCCAGCAGCTTAGTTCTAGGGGAGGCCACTGAAGCTTTCTTT.

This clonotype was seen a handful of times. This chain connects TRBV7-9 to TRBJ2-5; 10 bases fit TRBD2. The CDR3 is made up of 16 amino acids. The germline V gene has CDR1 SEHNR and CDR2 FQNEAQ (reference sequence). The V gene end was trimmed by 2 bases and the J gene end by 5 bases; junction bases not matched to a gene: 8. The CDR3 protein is CASSLILAGSDETQYF. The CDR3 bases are TGTGCCAGCAGCTTAATACTAGCGGGATCCGACGAGACCCAGTACTTC.

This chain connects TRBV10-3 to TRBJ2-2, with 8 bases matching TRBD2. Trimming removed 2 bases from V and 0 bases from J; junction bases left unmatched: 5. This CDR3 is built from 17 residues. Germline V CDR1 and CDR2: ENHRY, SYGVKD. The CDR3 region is CAISELLLAANTGELFF. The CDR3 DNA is TGTGCCATCAGTGAGCTTTTACTAGCGGCGAACACCGGGGAGCTGTTTTTT.

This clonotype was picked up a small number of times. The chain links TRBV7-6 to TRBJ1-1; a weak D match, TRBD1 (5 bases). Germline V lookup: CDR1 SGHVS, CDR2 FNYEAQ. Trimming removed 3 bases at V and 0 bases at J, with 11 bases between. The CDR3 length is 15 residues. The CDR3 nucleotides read TGTGCCAGCAGCTTGGAGACAGAGATGAACACTGAAGCTTTCTTT. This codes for CASSLETEMNTEAFF.

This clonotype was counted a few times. The CDR3 is CASSPGTGGFKGNYGYTF. For the CDR3, the DNA is TGTGCCAGCTCACCAGGGACAGGGGGCTTTAAAGGAAACTATGGCTACACCTTC. The rearrangement joins TRBV18 to TRBJ1-2, with TRBD1 matching 12 bases. This CDR3 comprises 18 residues. CDR1 and CDR2 from the germline V gene are KGHSH and LQKENI. The V segment lost 2 bases and the J segment 2 bases; nucleotides outside the gene matches: 9.

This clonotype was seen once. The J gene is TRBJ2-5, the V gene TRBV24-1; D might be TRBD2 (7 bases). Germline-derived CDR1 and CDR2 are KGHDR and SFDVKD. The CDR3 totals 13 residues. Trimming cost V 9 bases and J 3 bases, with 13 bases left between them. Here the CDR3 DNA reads TGTGCCACCGGGGGGGCGCCGGAAGAGACCCAGTACTTC. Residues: CATGGAPEETQYF.

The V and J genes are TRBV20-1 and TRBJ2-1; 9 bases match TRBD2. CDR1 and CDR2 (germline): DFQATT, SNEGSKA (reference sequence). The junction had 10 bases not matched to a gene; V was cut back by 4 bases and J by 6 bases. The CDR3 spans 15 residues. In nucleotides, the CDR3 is TGCAGTGCTAAAGTAAGACTAGCGGCTGCCAATGAGCAGTTCTTC. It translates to CSAKVRLAAANEQFF.

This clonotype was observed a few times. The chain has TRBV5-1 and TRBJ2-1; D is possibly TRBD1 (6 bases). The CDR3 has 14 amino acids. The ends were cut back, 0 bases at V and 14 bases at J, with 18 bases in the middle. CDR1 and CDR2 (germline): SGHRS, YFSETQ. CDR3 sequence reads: CASSLEAGEFMKFF. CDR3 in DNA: TGCGCCAGCAGCTTGGAAGCAGGGGAGTTTATGAAGTTCTTC. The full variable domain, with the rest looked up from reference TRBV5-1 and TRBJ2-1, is KAGVTQTPRYLIKTRGQQVTLSCSPISGHRSVSWYQQTPGQGLQFLFEYFSETQRNKGNFPGRFSGRQFSNSRSEMNVSTLELGDSALYLCASSLEAGEFMKFFGPGTRLTVL.

CDR3 sequence reads: CASSGGGAGNTDTQYF. The CDR3 DNA reads TGTGCCAGCAGCGGTGGGGGAGCAGGGAACACAGATACGCAGTATTTT. The chain combines TRBV5-4 with TRBJ2-3; D is perhaps TRBD1 or TRBD2 (5 bases each). V lost 4 bases to trimming and J lost 2 bases, with 17 bases between them. Germline CDR1 and CDR2: SGHNT and YYREEE (reference sequence). This CDR3 comprises 16 residues.

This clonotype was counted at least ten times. This chain's CDR3 is CSAGQGNNEQYF. The CDR3 nucleotides are TGCAGTGCAGGACAGGGGAACAACGAGCAGTACTTC. The V call is TRBV20-1, the J call TRBJ2-7, with 9 nucleotides matching TRBD1. V lost 6 bases, J lost 5 bases, and 5 bases stayed unmatched. CDR3 size: 12 residues. Per the germline V gene, CDR1 is DFQATT and CDR2 is SNEGSKA (reference sequence).

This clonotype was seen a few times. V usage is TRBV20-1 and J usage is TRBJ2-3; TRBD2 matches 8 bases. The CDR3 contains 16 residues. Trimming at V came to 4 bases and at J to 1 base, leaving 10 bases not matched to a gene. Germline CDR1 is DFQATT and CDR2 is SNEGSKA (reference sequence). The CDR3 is CSAIAGGLPGTDTQYF. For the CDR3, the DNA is TGCAGTGCTATTGCGGGGGGACTGCCTGGCACAGATACGCAGTATTTT.